This T cell receptor beta chain emerged from a study of cytomegalovirus exposure and HLA in healthy donors (dated by TCRdb to between 2016 and 2019). About the investigation overall: In an earlier analysis of under 600 of the donors, 250 to 350 Gb of sequence data and 90 million to 120 million unique TCR beta sequences from some 170 million T cells were reported. An early release covering some 640 HLA-typed donors comprised 300 to 350 gigabases of sequencing data and tens of millions of unique TCR sequences. Among the 398 genotyped donors, 75% to 90% belonged to the genetic ancestry cluster associated with self-reported Caucasian donors. The study was designed to test whether signatures of past pathogen exposure could be identified by cataloging public T cell receptors. The study profiled the T cell repertoires of under 700 subjects by immunosequencing and related them to cytomegalovirus serostatus. Along with the approximately 620-subject first cohort, a separate validation cohort of over 90 different subjects was used. To predict cytomegalovirus infection status, the study brought together high-throughput TCR immunosequencing, statistical association of individual TCRs with disease status, and machine learning. A later analysis re-analyzed previously published TCR beta repertoires from 660 or so donors and added high-resolution HLA genotyping to study TCR occurrence patterns. Rather than using new phenotypic data, the later analysis identified candidate immune exposures from TCR beta sequences and from how often those sequences occurred across donors. An earlier analysis of around 540 of the donors applied high-throughput TCR beta sequencing to assess whether each TCR beta V gene segment acted as functional or pseudogenic. Alongside the repertoire data, information on donor age, sex, ethnicity and CMV serostatus was compiled. Genome-wide SNP genotypes for about three fifths of the roughly 670 donors were used in a later genetic analysis, which treated that subset as a discovery cohort. All discovery cohort repertoires had been generated using a single sequencing platform. Both class I and class II loci were covered by HLA typing, at four-digit resolution. Typing coverage varied by locus: 629-630 donors for A, B, C, DRB1 and DQB1; approximately 500 for DQA1; approximately 610 for DPA1; roughly 450 for DPB1. Because of strong linkage in the cohort, five DR-DQ haplotypes were treated as single units for association and clustering. On average, around 240,000 unique TCR beta nucleotide sequences were sequenced per donor among some 420 genotyped donors of the cohort, with roughly 20% of those sequences being non-productive. General conclusions and limits of the study: A further reported finding was that TCR beta sequences accurately predicted the HLA-A and HLA-B alleles for most subjects in the first cohort. In both the original and validation cohorts, the classifier was reported to diagnose cytomegalovirus status with high specificity and sensitivity. Because counts were too low, seventeen rarely observed V segments, including chromosome 9 orphons, were excluded from the earlier analysis of roughly 580 of the donors. A later genetic analysis associated a missense DCLRE1C variant with V-gene and J-gene trimming of TCR beta chains, and an independent cohort replicated the association. The authors suggested that the approach could potentially be generalized to other disease states and immunological phenotypes. In an earlier analysis of fewer than 700 of the donors, most TCR beta V segments appeared in productive rearrangements about 87% or about 30% of the time, broadly matching IMGT annotations. The 87-base-pair reads could not distinguish some IMGT-functional V segments, including TRBV6-2 and TRBV6-3, so those segments were excluded. The cohort was sequenced for TCR beta chains only, and without alpha or paired-chain data the features that could be detected were limited. Correlated functional status among segregating V segments might reflect linkage disequilibrium, but an unknown experimental factor could not be ruled out. Presence/absence analyses assumed roughly uniform sequencing depth across donors, an assumption that may not hold. In a later genetic analysis, fewer N-insertions in productive TCRs were reported among donors in an Asian-associated ancestry cluster than the approximately 670-donor mean. The sequencing pipeline was judged likely to have produced a cluster of highly shared sequence variants as a technical artifact. A later analysis found that most CMV-associated TCR beta chains appeared HLA-restricted, with HLA associations seemingly driven largely by CMV exposure. Most TCR sequences were observed very rarely across donors, whereas some public TCRs were present in many individuals. In a later analysis, several top co-occurrence clusters were reported to appear linked to parvovirus B19, influenza, CMV and Epstein-Barr virus. According to a later analysis, TCR association rates differed among HLA loci, with DRB1 alleles showing the most associated TCRs and HLA-C alleles showing the fewest. HLA typing was unavailable for some donors at each locus, so association tests used only the typed subset. The study gave a list of around 170 TCR beta chains associated with cytomegalovirus. For the cohort, immune exposure information was limited to CMV serostatus. Three of the identified cytomegalovirus-associated TCR beta chains were confirmed in vitro to be specific for cytomegalovirus antigens. A later analysis associated about 18,000 TCR beta sequences with specific HLA alleles at a false discovery rate of 0.05. Compared with equally common non-associated chains, HLA-associated TCR beta chains in a later analysis were more clonally expanded and had lower generation probabilities. Assigning TCR associations to individual alleles was difficult when HLA alleles, especially DR and DQ, strongly co-occurred.

To prepare the library, the immunoSEQ multiplex PCR assay was applied. A mixture of 60 forward primers for TCR Vbeta segments and 13 reverse primers for TCR Jbeta segments was used in the multiplex PCR. Amplification of the CDR3 region of rearranged TCR beta genes was performed with a multiplex PCR assay on genomic DNA. The Illumina HiSeq System was used to sequence the amplified TCR beta libraries as 87-base-pair reads. The paper's processing steps were these. Across the roughly 600 repertoires, a later analysis counted some 81 million unique TCR beta chains, around 11 million of which were shared by at least two donors. A nearest-neighbor algorithm error-corrected the raw reads and collapsed the reads into unique sequences, merging closely related sequences to remove PCR and sequencing errors. Alignment of CDR3 sequences to IMGT reference sequences was used to assign V, D and J gene segments. For a sequence to be retained, at least a six-nucleotide match to both a V gene segment and a J gene segment was required. Rearrangements were called productive when the CDR3 lacked stop codons and stayed in frame with V and J; all others were non-productive. CDR3 was defined by IMGT convention, running from the second conserved V-encoded cysteine to the conserved J-encoded phenylalanine. Sequences without an unambiguous match to a single V gene segment were excluded from the earlier analysis of about 630 of the donors. An earlier analysis of fewer than 750 of the donors classified V segments as functional when productive rearrangements were above 56.7% and as segregating when the standard deviation between donors was above 5%. A statistical classification framework was developed to diagnose cytomegalovirus status using the catalog of TCR beta chain sequences. V and J gene assignment, in a later analysis, came from comparing TCR nucleotide sequences with IMGT/GENE-DB human TR gene sequences. A later analysis assigned CDR3 sequences and most-parsimonious VDJ recombination scenarios with the TCRdist pipeline. In a later analysis, every TCR beta chain was defined by the combination of its CDR3 amino acid sequence and its V-gene family, and reads without a unique V-gene family were dropped. A later analysis removed 500 to 600 highly shared, low-generation-probability nucleotide sequences to deal with suspected cross-contamination and a sequencing artifact. A later analysis calculated a clonal expansion index for each public chain from normalized within-repertoire ranks of inferred template counts. In a later analysis, generation probabilities were computed with a VDJ recombination model fitted to out-of-frame rearrangements, and the resulting probabilities were checked against IGoR. In a later analysis, hypergeometric tests were used to score TCR-TCR, TCR-HLA and TCR-CMV co-occurrence, with a repertoire-size bias correction applied to TCR pairs. To estimate false discovery rates, a later analysis permuted the HLA or CMV assignments 20 times. A later analysis grouped co-occurring TCRs with DBSCAN, adding TCRdist sequence similarity when clustering within HLA-allele-positive subsets. Repertoires with fewer than 30,000 or more than 120,000 public chains, plus five repertoires with anomalous nucleotide sharing, were excluded from co-occurrence clustering. TCRdb re-hosts the immuneACCESS table, in-frame sequences only. Its copies lack some clones; in the studies checked, an unresolved V gene accounts for under half of them, and the cause for the rest is not known. V and J calls and clone size are given by that table; D and trimming were obtained from the DNA. The sample records around 300,000 clones, approximately 90% of which are singletons. Of the sample, about 2% falls within the top ten clones.

The cohort was made up of approximately 670 healthy bone marrow donors. All cohort members were sampled while nominally healthy, although unrecorded immune exposures were likely present. The donor tested CMV seronegative, placing the donor among the 352 seronegative members of the cohort. Each donor provided a peripheral blood sample, and peripheral blood mononuclear cells were used for TCR beta sequencing. Genomic DNA was extracted from the blood cell samples with the Qiagen DNeasy Blood Extraction Kit. Concerning this clone: Its recognized antigen is unknown. No clone much larger than this one lies a single base away; base qualities are absent.

The germline V gene encodes CDR1 ENHRY and CDR2 SYGVKD. V gives up 0 bases and J gives up 4 bases, and the segment between their germline ends measures 9 bases. The CDR3 numbers 14 residues from cysteine through phenylalanine. Only CDR3 DNA is held: 42 bases, read in frame from base 1. Recombination linked TRBV10-3 to TRBJ1-2; no D gene is confidently identified. Specimen: PBMCs. The sequence came from a young woman in good health and CMV-seronegative. The encoded CDR3 is CAISESMQVYGYTF. The nucleotide sequence reads as follows: TGTGCCATCAGTGAGTCGATGCAGGTCTATGGCTACACCTTC.